One and the same sample provided the 23 T cell receptor beta chains below, sequenced in a study of T-cell memory formation after mild COVID-19. TCRdb passed the 5' RACE reads through MiXCR, listing each CDR3 protein once. The repertoire consists of some 330,000 distinct CDR3 sequences, with under 25% occurring once and the leading ten covering roughly an eighth. Sequenced: PBMCs or a T cell subset sorted from them (not recorded which). These receptors originate from an adult woman who had mild COVID-19 (a few samples of this study predate the infection). Cell type and time point are not known.

V and J are TRBV15 and TRBJ2-1, with 7 nucleotides matching TRBD2. From germline, CDR1 is LNHNV and CDR2 YYDKDF (reference sequence). The V gene end was trimmed by 1 base and the J gene end by 3 bases; junction bases not matched to a gene: 6. The CDR3 covers 16 residues. The CDR3 reads CATSRGLAQLYNEQFF. DNA of the CDR3: TGTGCCACCAGCAGAGGACTAGCCCAACTCTACAATGAGCAGTTCTTC.

To note about this clonotype: A single base separates this from a much larger clone, so it may be a read error. The chain has TRBV11-2 and TRBJ1-2; 7 bases are a match to TRBD1. CDR3 length equals 13 residues. The trim removed 4 bases at V and 4 bases at J, leaving 3 bases unmatched. Germline lookup yields CDR1 SGHAT and CDR2 FQNNGV. The CDR3 DNA reads TGTGCCAGCAGCTCGACAGGGACCTATGGCTACACCTTC. Translating it yields CASSSTGTYGYTF. The full variable domain, rest sourced from reference TRBV11-2 and TRBJ1-2, is EAGVAQSPRYKIIEKRQSVAFWCNPISGHATLYWYQQILGQGPKLLIQFQNNGVVDDSQLPKDRFSAERLKGVDSTLKIQPAKLEDSAVYLCASSSTGTYGYTFGSGTRLTVV.

The rearrangement joins TRBV18 to TRBJ1-2, with 8 bases that match TRBD1. J gave up 4 bases and V 2 bases, and 6 bases lay outside the gene matches. The CDR3 extends over 15 amino acids. Germline loops: CDR1 KGHSH, CDR2 LQKENI. The CDR3 protein is CASSPATGVGYGYTF. The CDR3 DNA reads as TGTGCCAGCTCACCAGCGACAGGGGTCGGCTATGGCTACACCTTC.

This chain connects TRBV27 to TRBJ2-1, with D uncertain. The CDR3 is made up of 11 amino acids. V shed 8 bases and J shed 7 bases, with 9 bases lying between them. Germline CDR1 is MNHEY and CDR2 is SMNVEV (reference sequence). In DNA form, the CDR3 reads TGTGCCAGCGGCGACCCGAATGAGCAGTTCTTC. This sequence encodes CASGDPNEQFF.

In its sample, this clonotype was seen a few times. V gene TRBV7-6 combines with J gene TRBJ1-3; 9 bases map to TRBD1. The CDR3 has 18 amino acids. Germline V gene sequence: CDR1 SGHVS, CDR2 FNYEAQ. The V and J ends lost 3 bases and 1 base, in that order; junction bases with no gene match: 10. The CDR3 DNA reads TGTGCCAGCAGCTTGGGCCGGGACAGGGTGTCTTCTGGAAACACCATATATTTT. Translation gives CASSLGRDRVSSGNTIYF.

This clonotype was seen many times. The chain carries TRBV7-2 and TRBJ2-5; D is possibly TRBD1 (5 bases). The germline V gene encodes CDR1 SGHTA and CDR2 FQGNSA. This CDR3 region has 12 residues. Trimming took off 5 bases at V and 3 bases at J, with 7 bases between the two ends. The CDR3 loop reads CASSQTEETQYF. The CDR3 DNA reads as TGTGCCAGCAGCCAGACAGAAGAGACCCAGTACTTC.

This clonotype was picked up a small number of times. This sequence joins TRBV5-5 and TRBJ2-1; tentatively, D is TRBD1 (6 bases). Looked up from germline, CDR1 is SGHKS and CDR2 is YYEKEE (reference sequence). The CDR3 runs 12 residues. Trimming stripped 4 bases from V and 9 bases from J, with 11 bases between. CDR3: CASSEQGTEQFF. CDR3 DNA: TGTGCCAGCAGCGAGCAGGGGACTGAGCAGTTCTTC.

This chain connects TRBV7-9 to TRBJ1-6; D may be TRBD1 (5 bases). The CDR3 runs 13 residues. Trimming removed 6 bases from V and 9 bases from J, with 12 bases in between. CDR1 and CDR2 (germline): SEHNR, FQNEAQ (reference sequence). In DNA form, the CDR3 reads TGTGCCAGCAGTACTCAGGGAGGTTCACCCCTCCACTTT. Translation: CASSTQGGSPLHF.

This clonotype turned up a few times. The chain joins TRBV5-6 to TRBJ2-7; 7 bases fit TRBD1. The CDR3 spans 16 residues. The junction had 16 bases not matched to a gene; V was cut back by 4 bases and J by 6 bases. Germline V CDR1 and CDR2: SGHDT, YYEEEE. The CDR3 protein is CASSLLDRAGSGEQYF. The CDR3 nucleotides read TGTGCCAGCAGCCTACTCGACAGGGCTGGATCGGGCGAGCAGTACTTC.

This clonotype was counted ten times or more. The CDR3 reads CSAYEREGPLETQYF. The CDR3 DNA sequence: TGCAGTGCGTACGAGCGGGAGGGCCCGTTAGAGACCCAGTACTTC. The chain employs TRBV20-1 and TRBJ2-5, with 10 bases fitting TRBD2. The germline V gene encodes CDR1 DFQATT and CDR2 SNEGSKA (reference sequence). Trimming removed 6 bases from V and 4 bases from J; junction bases left unmatched: 11. CDR3 size: 15 residues.

J is TRBJ1-2 and V is TRBV6-5, with D unclear. CDR3 length: 16 residues. Trimming removed 5 bases at V and 5 bases at J, with 21 bases between. Germline lookup yields CDR1 MNHEY and CDR2 SVGAGI. The CDR3 spells CASSREGSQSPYGYTF. In DNA, the CDR3 is TGTGCCAGCAGTCGGGAGGGTTCACAGAGTCCTTATGGCTACACCTTC.

This clonotype came up a few times. V usage is TRBV18 and J usage is TRBJ1-2; TRBD1 aligns across 8 bases. Germline assignment: CDR1 KGHSH and CDR2 LQKENI. CDR3 length: 16 amino acids. V lost 2 bases and J lost 4; bases outside the gene matches: 9. The CDR3 loop reads CASSPGQGLTFYGYTF. CDR3 in DNA: TGTGCCAGCTCACCAGGACAGGGTCTCACTTTCTATGGCTACACCTTC.

The CDR3 reads CAIREEGYEQYF. CDR3 coding DNA: TGTGCCATCAGAGAAGAGGGGTACGAGCAGTACTTC. This chain links TRBV10-3 with TRBJ2-7, with D perhaps TRBD1 or TRBD2 (5 bases each). The CDR3 is 12 residues long. The V end was cut by 6 bases, the J end by 4 bases, with 10 bases between. The germline V gene has CDR1 ENHRY and CDR2 SYGVKD.

V is TRBV3-1 and J is TRBJ1-1, with 12 bases lining up with TRBD1. The length of the CDR3 is 17 residues. Germline values: CDR1 LGHDT, CDR2 YNNKEL (reference sequence). The junction had 6 bases not matched to a gene; V was cut back by 4 bases and J by 0 bases. The CDR3 DNA reads as TGTGCCAGCAGCCTTCCGGGACAGGGGGCGGTGAACACTGAAGCTTTCTTT. Translating it yields CASSLPGQGAVNTEAFF.

In its sample, this clonotype was seen a few times. This chain links TRBV12-3 or TRBV12-4 with TRBJ1-1, with 8 bases matching TRBD1. After removal of 6 bases from V and 4 bases from J, the junction contained 7 bases not matched to a gene. CDR3 length: 14 amino acids. CDR3 sequence: CASSPTGALTEAFF. The CDR3 coding sequence is TGTGCCAGCAGCCCGACAGGGGCTCTCACTGAAGCTTTCTTT.

This clonotype was picked up a small number of times. The J gene is TRBJ1-2, the V gene TRBV20-1; possibly TRBD1 for D (5 bases). CDR3 length equals 15 residues. CDR1 and CDR2 (germline): DFQATT, SNEGSKA (reference sequence). V lost 5 bases to trimming and J lost 4 bases, with 20 bases between them. CDR3 nucleotides: TGCAGTGCTCCGCCTCAGGGAAGGCGGGGCTATGGCTACACCTTC. This translates into CSAPPQGRRGYGYTF.

There are many counts of this clonotype. The gene calls are TRBV7-6 and TRBJ2-1; D gene uncertain. This CDR3 has 12 amino acids. Per the germline V gene, CDR1 is SGHVS and CDR2 is FNYEAQ. Trimming took off 5 bases at V and 5 bases at J, with 7 bases between the two ends. CDR3 protein: CASSPSHNEQFF. The CDR3 nucleotides are TGTGCCAGCAGCCCTAGTCACAATGAGCAGTTCTTC. Together with reference TRBV7-6 and TRBJ2-1, the CDR3 gives the full variable domain: GAGVSQSPRYKVTKRGQDVALRCDPISGHVSLYWYRQALGQGPEFLTYFNYEAQQDKSGLPNDRFSAERPEGSISTLTIQRTEQRDSAMYRCASSPSHNEQFFGPGTRLTVL.

The table lists this clonotype with many counts. The germline gene is not matched at one end of the junction; a read error may be the cause. The V and J genes are TRBV12-3 or TRBV12-4 and TRBJ2-1; 12 positions agree with TRBD2. The CDR3 is made up of 14 amino acids. The CDR3 DNA sequence: TGTGCCAGCAGTCTAGCGGGAGGGGGCAATGAGCAGTTCTTC. Residues: CASSLAGGGNEQFF.

The chain employs TRBV12-3 or TRBV12-4 and TRBJ2-5; TRBD1 might be the D (6 bases). Trimming shortened V by 6 bases and J by 2 bases, and 13 bases separated the two germline ends. The CDR3 sequence is 14 residues long. In DNA, the CDR3 is TGTGCCAGCAGGATAGACAGGCAACAAGAGACCCAGTACTTC. This codes for CASRIDRQQETQYF.

The chain joins TRBV3-1 to TRBJ2-1, with TRBD1 identical over 8 bases. The CDR3 has 16 amino acids. With 4 bases clipped from V and 2 bases from J, the junction kept 7 bases outside the gene matches. Germline loops: CDR1 LGHDT, CDR2 YNNKEL (reference sequence). CDR3 amino acids: CASSRTGTGTYNEQFF. CDR3 DNA: TGTGCCAGCAGCCGGACCGGGACAGGCACCTACAATGAGCAGTTCTTC.

This clonotype showed up just a few times. This chain's CDR3 is CATSGAGAFYGYTF. The CDR3 nucleotides read TGTGCCACCAGCGGAGCAGGGGCCTTCTATGGCTACACCTTC. The chain uses TRBV24-1 and TRBJ1-2; tentatively, D is TRBD1 (6 bases). Trimming stripped 7 bases from V and 4 bases from J, with 15 bases between. Germline V gene sequence: CDR1 KGHDR, CDR2 SFDVKD. The CDR3 totals 14 residues.

This sequence joins TRBV5-1 and TRBJ1-6, with D possibly matching TRBD1 (5 bases). This CDR3 spans 14 amino acids. Germline-derived CDR1 and CDR2 are SGHRS and YFSETQ. V lost 4 bases and J 5 bases, leaving 10 bases between the germline ends. CDR3 coding DNA: TGCGCCAGCAGCCAGGGACCGAATAATTCACCCCTCCACTTT. The encoded protein is CASSQGPNNSPLHF.

This clonotype turned up a few times. The rearrangement links TRBV19 to TRBJ2-3; possibly TRBD2 for D (6 bases). Germline-derived CDR1 and CDR2 are LNHDA and SQIVND (reference sequence). Between the trimmed V and J ends, which lost 5 bases and 1 base, there was a span of 10 bases. This CDR3 comprises 14 residues. The CDR3, as DNA: TGTGCCAGTAGTGCGGGGCCTCGCACAGATACGCAGTATTTT. Translation: CASSAGPRTDTQYF.